The 10 T cell receptor beta chains given below trace back to one sample, sequenced in a study of immune heterogeneity within non-small cell lung tumors. With 600 ng used per sample, the template was genomic DNA from bulk tumor. Biopsies that were spaced far apart were taken, several per primary tumor, during surgery. Each patient presented with untreated, newly diagnosed non-small cell lung cancer and received curative surgery. Multiplex PCR amplified the TCR beta CDR3 region. Its first round ran for around 10 cycles with 32 V and 13 J primers. TCRdb called the multiplex PCR reads again in MiXCR, with one record for every CDR3 protein. The data hold approximately 4,600 distinct CDR3 sequences, with 36% observed a single time. Sequencing used lung tumor tissue. The receptors here all came from a woman aged 45-60 years with non-small cell lung cancer.

By share, this clonotype ranks as medium-sized. The gene calls are TRBV11-3 and TRBJ1-2, with TRBD1 identical over 7 bases. After removal of 0 bases from V and 9 bases from J, the junction contained 7 bases not matched to a gene. The germline V gene encodes CDR1 SGHNT and CDR2 YENEEA. The CDR3 loop spans 14 amino acids. The CDR3 sequence is CASSLDGGGRSYTF. The DNA for the CDR3 is TGTGCCAGCAGCTTAGATGGAGGGGGCAGGAGCTACACCTTC.

The V and J genes are TRBV6-5 and TRBJ1-5; D unresolved. The CDR3 consists of 12 residues. Trimming pared 1 base from V and 5 bases from J, leaving 3 bases between. Germline loops: CDR1 MNHEY, CDR2 SVGAGI. The CDR3 DNA follows: TGTGCCAGCAGTTACTGGGATCAGCCCCAGCATTTT. This translates into CASSYWDQPQHF.

This clonotype is labeled as medium-sized. The chain is built from TRBV20-1 and TRBJ2-3; D gene uncertain. Between the trimmed V and J ends, which lost 3 bases and 1 base, there was a span of 5 bases. Germline loops: CDR1 DFQATT, CDR2 SNEGSKA (reference sequence). The CDR3 has 12 amino acids. CDR3 residues: CSASEGTDTQYF. The CDR3 DNA sequence: TGCAGTGCTAGCGAGGGCACAGATACGCAGTATTTT.

This clonotype was detected once. The chain joins TRBV24-1 to TRBJ2-7; 12 nucleotides match TRBD1. V shed 6 bases and J 8 bases; nucleotides not matched to a gene: 10. The CDR3 length is 15 residues. The germline V gene has CDR1 KGHDR and CDR2 SFDVKD. CDR3 sequence: CATSYPGTGGNQQYF. CDR3 sequence (DNA): TGTGCCACCAGTTATCCCGGGACAGGGGGCAACCAGCAGTACTTC.

V usage is TRBV27 and J usage is TRBJ1-2, with D possibly being TRBD1 (5 bases). There are 14 residues in the CDR3. The V end was cut by 5 bases, the J end by 4 bases, with 14 bases between. Germline V gives CDR1 MNHEY, CDR2 SMNVEV (reference sequence). In DNA form, the CDR3 reads TGTGCCAGCAGTCCCGCGGGGGAAATCTATGGCTACACCTTC. Residues: CASSPAGEIYGYTF.

Comments on this clonotype: Its ends do not fully match the called genes, so a read error is possible. The J gene is TRBJ2-5, the V gene TRBV19; D unclear. The CDR3 has 14 amino acids. CDR1 LNHDA and CDR2 SQIVND come from the germline V gene (reference sequence). The CDR3 DNA reads as TGTGCCAGTAGTACCCGACTGGAACAAGGGACCCAGTACTTC. It specifies CASSTRLEQGTQYF.

Within the sample, this clonotype is medium-sized. This chain connects TRBV6-1 to TRBJ2-7; 7 nucleotides match TRBD1. CDR1 is MNHNS, CDR2 SASEGT, per germline. After removal of 4 bases from V and 0 bases from J, the junction contained 6 bases not matched to a gene. The CDR3 consists of 15 residues. CDR3 nucleotide sequence: TGTGCCAGCAGTGCTCGGGACAGTAGCTCCTACGAGCAGTACTTC. Translating it yields CASSARDSSSYEQYF.

This clonotype is judged medium-sized. The chain has TRBV27 and TRBJ1-2, with 9 nucleotides matching TRBD1. V shed 5 bases, J shed 5 bases, and the junction held 9 bases outside the gene matches. CDR3 length equals 15 residues. Per germline, CDR1 MNHEY and CDR2 SMNVEV (reference sequence). CDR3 nucleotide sequence: TGTGCCAGCAGTCCGGGGACAGGGTTATGGTATGGCTACACCTTC. Translating it yields CASSPGTGLWYGYTF.

By its share, this clonotype is medium-sized. The chain joins TRBV7-8 to TRBJ1-5; D unclear. Per the germline V gene, CDR1 is SGHVS and CDR2 is FQNEAQ. This CDR3 is built from 16 residues. Trimming removed 5 bases from V and 9 bases from J, with 23 bases in between. CDR3 nucleotides: TGTGCCAGCAGCCCTCAGGCACCGGGGAGATCTGGGCCCCAGCATTTT. This gives the protein CASSPQAPGRSGPQHF.

This clonotype ranks as medium-sized. The chain employs TRBV5-1 and TRBJ1-2; 7 bases are a match to TRBD1. Germline V CDR1 and CDR2: SGHRS, YFSETQ. CDR3 size: 15 residues. V lost 0 bases, J lost 5 bases, and 7 bases stayed unmatched. CDR3 nucleotide sequence: TGCGCCAGCAGCTTGGCCACAGGGGACTTGTATGGCTACACCTTC. This sequence encodes CASSLATGDLYGYTF.